Below, 4 T cell receptor beta chains from the same sample are listed, as sequenced in a study of blood T cell repertoires in COVID-19. Produced via immunoSEQ multiplex PCR; TCRdb's table is partial and in-frame only. Here the sample spans around 140,000 clones, roughly 84% being singletons. Sequencing was performed on peripheral blood. These receptors all come from a man aged 55-75 years with active or convalescent COVID-19.

The chain combines TRBV2 with TRBJ2-1, with a tentative D call TRBD1 (6 bases). V was pared by 6 bases and J by 0 bases, with 9 bases between. Germline V gene data show CDR1 as SNHLY and CDR2 as FYNNEI. CDR3 size: 14 residues. The CDR3 region is CASRTGSSYNEQFF. The DNA for the CDR3 is TGTGCCAGCAGAACAGGGAGCTCCTACAATGAGCAGTTCTTC.

The rearrangement joins TRBV7-9 to TRBJ2-3, with 7 bases lining up with TRBD2. CDR1 is SEHNR and CDR2 is FQNEAQ in the germline V gene (reference sequence). The CDR3 extends over 12 amino acids. After removal of 1 base from V and 14 bases from J, the junction contained 6 bases not matched to a gene. CDR3 protein: CASSLEGTIAYF. Written as DNA, the CDR3 is TGTGCCAGCAGCTTAGAGGGGACTATCGCGTATTTT.

This chain uses TRBV19 with TRBJ1-1; TRBD1 matches at 11 bases. The CDR3 runs 18 residues. The germline gives CDR1 LNHDA, CDR2 SQIVND (reference sequence). Trimming removed 5 bases from V and 0 bases from J; junction bases left unmatched: 11. The CDR3 here is CASSLRSGTGGVNTEAFF. The CDR3 bases are TGTGCCAGTAGTCTCAGATCCGGGACAGGGGGTGTGAACACTGAAGCTTTCTTT.

The J gene is TRBJ1-1, the V gene TRBV11-3; D gene ambiguous. The CDR3 runs 12 residues. V was shortened by 2 bases and J by 8 bases, with 9 bases between the two germline ends. The germline gives CDR1 SGHNT, CDR2 YENEEA. CDR3 sequence: CASSLRTAEAFF. In DNA form, the CDR3 reads TGTGCCAGCAGCTTAAGGACTGCAGAAGCTTTCTTT.